A selection of T cell receptor beta chains follows, all from one sample in a study of blood T cell repertoires in COVID-19. This table comes from immunoSEQ multiplex PCR, and its TCRdb copy is limited to in-frame clones, with some not included. The sample lists around 14,000 clones, 75% to 90% occurring once. Sequencing input: peripheral blood. These receptors were obtained from a human donor in a cohort sampled during active COVID-19. The CDR3 runs from the conserved cysteine through the conserved F or W. D genes are given only for firm matches. Some rows mark clone size as missing; the rest say once, few, many or name a class of expanded clone.

-	-	TRBV20-1	TRBJ1-1	TGCAGTGCTAGTACGGGAGGAAACACTGAAGCTTTCTTT	CSASTGGNTEAFF
TRBD1	once	TRBV9	TRBJ2-7	TGTGCCAGCAGCGTCCGGGACAGTCTCTACGAGCAGTACTTC	CASSVRDSLYEQYF
-	-	TRBV19	TRBJ1-1	TGTGCCAGTAGTCAACAGGGGAACACTGAAGCTTTCTTT	CASSQQGNTEAFF
TRBD1	-	TRBV19	TRBJ1-4	TGTGCCAGTGTCACCGGGACAGGGGATGAAAAACTGTTTTTT	CASVTGTGDEKLFF
-	-	TRBV5-1	TRBJ2-5	TGCGCCAGCAGCCCCCCGAGGGGGAGAGAGACCCAGTACTTC	CASSPPRGRETQYF
TRBD1	-	TRBV5-1	TRBJ1-1	TGCGCCAGCAGGGACGGCGGGACAGGGCGAACTGAAGCTTTCTTT	CASRDGGTGRTEAFF
TRBD2	-	TRBV3-1/TRBV3-2	TRBJ2-7	TGTGCCAGCAGCCCTCTAGCGGGAACTTACGAGCAGTACTTC	CASSPLAGTYEQYF
-	-	TRBV27	TRBJ2-3	TGTGCCAGCAGTTTAGAGGGCCGAGGCACAGATACGCAGTATTTT	CASSLEGRGTDTQYF
-	-	TRBV28	TRBJ2-7	TGTGCCAGCACCCCCTCGGGGTTAAGCTCCTACGAGCAGTACTTC	CASTPSGLSSYEQYF
TRBD2	-	TRBV2	TRBJ2-5	TGTGCCAGCAGCGCTAGCGGACAAGAGACCCAGTACTTC	CASSASGQETQYF
TRBD2	-	TRBV5-8	TRBJ2-1	TGTGCCAGCAGCTTGGGCCTAGCGGGGGCTCTCTACAATGAGCAGTTCTTC	CASSLGLAGALYNEQFF
-	-	TRBV19	TRBJ2-3	TGTGCCAGTGCGGATGGGGGGGCCAACACAGATACGCAGTATTTT	CASADGGANTDTQYF
TRBD1	-	TRBV27	TRBJ1-2	TGTGCCAGCAGTTCCTTGGACAGGGAGTTTGGCTACACCTTC	CASSSLDREFGYTF
-	-	TRBV15	TRBJ2-7	TGTGCCACCAGCAGAGATGTTTCAGGGGCAGAATCCTACGAGCAGTACTTC	CATSRDVSGAESYEQYF
TRBD2	-	TRBV28	TRBJ2-3	TGTGCCAGCCCGAGGACTAGCGGGACTGGGAGCACAGATACGCAGTATTTT	CASPRTSGTGSTDTQYF
TRBD2	-	TRBV28	TRBJ2-7	TGTGCCATTAAGGACGGGGGGAAAACCTACGAGCAGTACTTC	CAIKDGGKTYEQYF
TRBD1	-	TRBV11-2	TRBJ2-7	TGTGCCAGCAGCCCGAGGACAGGCTTCACCTACGAGCAGTACTTC	CASSPRTGFTYEQYF
TRBD2	-	TRBV5-1	TRBJ2-7	TGCGCCAGCAGCTTATCCTCCGGTACTAGCGTAGCCTACGAGCAGTACTTC	CASSLSSGTSVAYEQYF
-	-	TRBV2	TRBJ1-5	TGTGCCAGCAGTAGCCGACAGGACCTCAATCAGCCCCAGCATTTT	CASSSRQDLNQPQHF
-	-	TRBV7-8	TRBJ2-1	TGTGCCAGCAGCTTAGCTGAGGGAGGATACAATGAGCAGTTCTTC	CASSLAEGGYNEQFF
TRBD2	-	TRBV5-1	TRBJ2-1	TGCGCCAGCCGGGGGGTCTACTACAATGAGCAGTTCTTC	CASRGVYYNEQFF
-	-	TRBV12-3/TRBV12-4	TRBJ1-1	TGTGCCAGCAGTTTTCAGAACACTGAAGCTTTCTTT	CASSFQNTEAFF
TRBD1	-	TRBV9	TRBJ2-7	TGTGCCAGCAGCGCGAGACTAGACAGGGGGCTTATCTACGAGCAGTACTTC	CASSARLDRGLIYEQYF
TRBD2	few	TRBV6-4	TRBJ2-1	TGTGCCAGCAGTGCTAGCGGGGCGAGCTCCTACAATGAGCAGTTCTTC	CASSASGASSYNEQFF
-	once	TRBV19	TRBJ1-1	TGTGCCAGTAGTATCCAGGCGTTGACTGAAGCTTTCTTT	CASSIQALTEAFF
TRBD1	-	TRBV7-9	TRBJ1-1	TGTGCCAGCAGCCTGGGGACAGGGGGCGCAAGGGGCACTGAAGCTTTCTTT	CASSLGTGGARGTEAFF
-	-	TRBV6-1	TRBJ2-2	TGTGCCAGCAGTGAATGGGTTGGGCTGAACACCGGGGAGCTGTTTTTT	CASSEWVGLNTGELFF
TRBD1	-	TRBV11-2	TRBJ1-1	TGTGCCAGCAGCATAAGATCTACCGGGACAGGGGGCTTGAACACTGAAGCTTTCTTT	CASSIRSTGTGGLNTEAFF
-	-	TRBV5-1	TRBJ2-3	TGCGCCAGCAGCTTGACAGGGATAAGCACAGATACGCAGTATTTT	CASSLTGISTDTQYF
TRBD1	-	TRBV5-1	TRBJ1-4	TGCGCCAGCAGCTTGGGACAGGGCTATAATGAAAAACTGTTTTTT	CASSLGQGYNEKLFF
-	-	TRBV11-1	TRBJ2-1	TGTACCAGCAGCTTTAAACGACAGGCCGCCTACAATGAGCAGTTCTTC	CTSSFKRQAAYNEQFF
-	few	TRBV7-9	TRBJ1-5	TGTGCCAGCAGCTCCACCTCAGGTAGCAATCAGCCCCAGCATTTT	CASSSTSGSNQPQHF
TRBD1	-	TRBV9	TRBJ2-5	TGTGCCAGCAGACGTTCGGGACAGGGGCAAGAGACCCAGTACTTC	CASRRSGQGQETQYF
TRBD1	-	TRBV28	TRBJ1-2	TGTGCCAGCAGAAGGGACAGTTATGGCTACACCTTC	CASRRDSYGYTF
TRBD1	-	TRBV7-6	TRBJ1-4	TGTGCCAGCAGCTTACCCGGGACAGGCCGAGGGGAAAAACTGTTTTTT	CASSLPGTGRGEKLFF
-	-	TRBV7-9	TRBJ1-2	TGTGCCAGCGGACTCATGGGGGGGCAACACTATGGCTACACCTTC	CASGLMGGQHYGYTF
TRBD2	-	TRBV5-4	TRBJ2-5	TGTGCCAGCACCCGACGGGAGGGCCTAGAGACCCAGTACTTC	CASTRREGLETQYF
-	once	TRBV28	TRBJ1-3	TGTGCCAGCAGGGACAGCTCTGGAAACACCATATATTTT	CASRDSSGNTIYF
-	-	TRBV5-1	TRBJ1-2	TGCGCCAGCAGCGGACACAGGCAGGAAGGTGGTGGCTACACCTTC	CASSGHRQEGGGYTF
TRBD1	once	TRBV18	TRBJ1-2	TGTGCCAGCTCACCTAACTCAGGACAGGAGTATGGCTACACCTTC	CASSPNSGQEYGYTF
TRBD1	once	TRBV9	TRBJ2-3	TGTGCCACCAACAGGGGACAGGGGGCGTTCAAAAGCACAGATACGCAGTATTTT	CATNRGQGAFKSTDTQYF
-	once	TRBV6-2/TRBV6-3	TRBJ2-5	TGTGCCAGCAACCCCAGGGCCTCAAGAAAGGAGACCCAGTACTTC	CASNPRASRKETQYF
TRBD1	-	TRBV11-3	TRBJ2-3	TGTGCCAGCAGCCGTACCACAGGGGGAATGTCAGATACGCAGTATTTT	CASSRTTGGMSDTQYF
-	-	TRBV5-4	TRBJ2-1	TGTGCCAGCAGCTTGGCCCGGGAGCAGTTCTTC	CASSLAREQFF
TRBD2	once	TRBV5-1	TRBJ2-5	TGCGCCAGCAGCTCGGCGGGGGACCCCGCAGAGACCCAGTACTTC	CASSSAGDPAETQYF
-	once	TRBV9	TRBJ2-1	TGTGCCAGCAGCGGTGACGGTCCCAGGCTTGAGCAGTTCTTC	CASSGDGPRLEQFF
TRBD1	-	TRBV5-1	TRBJ2-7	TGCGCCAGCAGCAGGGACAGGGTCTACGAGCAGTACTTC	CASSRDRVYEQYF
TRBD1	once	TRBV9	TRBJ1-4	TGTGCCAGCAGCCCCGGAAGGGACAGCAATGAAAAACTGTTTTTT	CASSPGRDSNEKLFF
-	-	TRBV5-1	TRBJ2-1	TGCGCCAGCAGCAACGGACAGAATAACAATGAGCAGTTCTTC	CASSNGQNNNEQFF
TRBD2	-	TRBV7-8	TRBJ2-7	TGTGCCAGCTCCGGGACTAGGTACGAGCAGTACTTC	CASSGTRYEQYF
-	-	TRBV7-2	TRBJ1-5	TGTGCCAGCAGCTTAGCGGATGGCAGGAATCAGCCCCAGCATTTT	CASSLADGRNQPQHF
-	once	TRBV5-8	TRBJ2-2	TGTGCCAGCAGCCGTTTGCGCACCGGGGAGCTGTTTTTT	CASSRLRTGELFF
TRBD2	-	TRBV30	TRBJ2-3	TGTGCCTGGAGCGGGACTAGCGGGAACCGGGCGCAGTATTTT	CAWSGTSGNRAQYF
-	-	TRBV5-4	TRBJ2-4	TGTGCCAGCAGTTCAGGGTCCCGGGCCAAAAACATTCAGTACTTC	CASSSGSRAKNIQYF